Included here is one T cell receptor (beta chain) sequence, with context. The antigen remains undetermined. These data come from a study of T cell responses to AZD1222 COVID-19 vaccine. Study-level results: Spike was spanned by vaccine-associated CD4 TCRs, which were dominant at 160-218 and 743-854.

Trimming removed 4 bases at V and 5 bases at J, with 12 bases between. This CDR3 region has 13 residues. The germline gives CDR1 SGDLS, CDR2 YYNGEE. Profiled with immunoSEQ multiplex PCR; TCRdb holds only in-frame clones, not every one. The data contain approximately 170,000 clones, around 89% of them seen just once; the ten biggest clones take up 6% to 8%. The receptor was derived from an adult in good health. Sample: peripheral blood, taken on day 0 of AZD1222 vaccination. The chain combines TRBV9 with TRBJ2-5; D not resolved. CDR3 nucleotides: TGTGCCAGCAGCCGTCCGAATTTGGAGACCCAGTACTTC. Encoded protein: CASSRPNLETQYF. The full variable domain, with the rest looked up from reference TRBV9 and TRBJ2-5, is DSGVTQTPKHLITATGQRVTLRCSPRSGDLSVYWYQQSLDQGLQFLIQYYNGEERAKGNILERFSAQQFPDLHSELNLSSLELGDSALYFCASSRPNLETQYFGPGTRLLVL.